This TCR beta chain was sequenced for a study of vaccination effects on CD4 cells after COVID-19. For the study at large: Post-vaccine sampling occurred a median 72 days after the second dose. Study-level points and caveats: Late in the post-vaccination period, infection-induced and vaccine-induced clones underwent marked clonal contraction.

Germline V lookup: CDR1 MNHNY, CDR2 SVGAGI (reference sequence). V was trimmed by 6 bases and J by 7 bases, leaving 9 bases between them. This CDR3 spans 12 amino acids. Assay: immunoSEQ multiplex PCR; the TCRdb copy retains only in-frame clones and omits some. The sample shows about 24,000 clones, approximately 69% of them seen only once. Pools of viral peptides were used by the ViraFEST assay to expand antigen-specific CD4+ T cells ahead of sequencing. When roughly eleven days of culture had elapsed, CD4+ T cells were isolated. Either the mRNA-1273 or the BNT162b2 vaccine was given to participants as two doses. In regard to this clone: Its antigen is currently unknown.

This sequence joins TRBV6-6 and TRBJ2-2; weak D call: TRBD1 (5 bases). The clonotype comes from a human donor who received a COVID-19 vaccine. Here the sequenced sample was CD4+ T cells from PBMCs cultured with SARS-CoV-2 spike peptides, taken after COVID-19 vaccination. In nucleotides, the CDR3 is TGTGCCAGCAGCAGGGTTGACGGGGAGCTGTTTTTT. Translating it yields CASSRVDGELFF.